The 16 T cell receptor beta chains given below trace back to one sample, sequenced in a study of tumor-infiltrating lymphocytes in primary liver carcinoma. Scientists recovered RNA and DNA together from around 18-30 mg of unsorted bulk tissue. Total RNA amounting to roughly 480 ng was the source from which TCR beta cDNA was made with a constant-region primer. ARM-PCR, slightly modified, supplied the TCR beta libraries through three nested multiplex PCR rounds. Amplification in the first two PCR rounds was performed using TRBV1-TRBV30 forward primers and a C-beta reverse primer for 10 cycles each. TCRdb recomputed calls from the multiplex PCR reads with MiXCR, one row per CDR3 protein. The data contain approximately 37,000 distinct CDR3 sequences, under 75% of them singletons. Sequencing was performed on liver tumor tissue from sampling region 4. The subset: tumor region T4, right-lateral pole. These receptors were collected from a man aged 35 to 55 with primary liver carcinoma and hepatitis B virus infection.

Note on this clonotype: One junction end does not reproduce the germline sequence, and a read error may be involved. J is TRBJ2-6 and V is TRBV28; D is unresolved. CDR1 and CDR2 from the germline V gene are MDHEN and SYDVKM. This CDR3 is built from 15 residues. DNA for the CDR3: TGTGCCAGCAGTTCACATGGCTCTGGGACCAACGTCCTGACTTTC. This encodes CASSSHGSGTNVLTF.

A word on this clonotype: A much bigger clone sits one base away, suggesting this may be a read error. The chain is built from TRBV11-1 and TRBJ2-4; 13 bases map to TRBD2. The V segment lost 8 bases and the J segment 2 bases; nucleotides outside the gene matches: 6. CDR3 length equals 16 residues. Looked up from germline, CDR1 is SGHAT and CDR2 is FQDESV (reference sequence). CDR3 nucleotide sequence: TGTGCCAGCTTTCACGGGACTAGCGGGACCAAAAACATTCAGTACTTC. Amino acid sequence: CASFHGTSGTKNIQYF.

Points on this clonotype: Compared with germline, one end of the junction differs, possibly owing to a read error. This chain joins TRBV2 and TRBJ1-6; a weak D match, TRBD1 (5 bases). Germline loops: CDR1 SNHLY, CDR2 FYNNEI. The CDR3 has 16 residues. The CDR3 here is CVSSSRWQGRGSPLHF. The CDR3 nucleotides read TGTGTCAGCAGTTCACGGTGGCAGGGAAGGGGTTCACCCCTCCACTTT.

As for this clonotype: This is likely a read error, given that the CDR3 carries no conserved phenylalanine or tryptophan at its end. CDR3 sequence (DNA): TGTGGCAGCAACCCCACCAGGGGGACAACCGGGGGGCTGTTTTAT. Translated: CGSNPTRGTTGGLFY. The chain employs TRBV11-2 and TRBJ2-2; possibly TRBD1 for D (7 bases). The CDR3 is 15 residues long. The germline gives CDR1 SGHAT, CDR2 FQNNGV.

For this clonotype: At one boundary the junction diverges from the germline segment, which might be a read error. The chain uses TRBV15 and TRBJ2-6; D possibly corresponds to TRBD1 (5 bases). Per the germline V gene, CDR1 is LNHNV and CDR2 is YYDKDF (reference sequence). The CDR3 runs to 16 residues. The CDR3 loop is CATSRLAGSGADVLTF. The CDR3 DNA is TGTGCCACCAGCAGACTCGCAGGGTCTGGGGCCGACGTCCTGACTTTC.

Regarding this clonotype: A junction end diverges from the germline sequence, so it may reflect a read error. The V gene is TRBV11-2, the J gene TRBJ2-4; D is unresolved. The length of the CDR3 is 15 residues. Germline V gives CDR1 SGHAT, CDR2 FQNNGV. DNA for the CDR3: TGTACCAGCACCACTTCGGCGGTACTCAAAAACATTCAGTACTTC. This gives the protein CTSTTSAVLKNIQYF.

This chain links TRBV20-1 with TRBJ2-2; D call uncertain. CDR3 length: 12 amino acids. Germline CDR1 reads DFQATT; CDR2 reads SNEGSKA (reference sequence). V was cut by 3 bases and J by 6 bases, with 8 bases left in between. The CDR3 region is CSASRLPGELFF. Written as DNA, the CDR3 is TGCAGTGCTAGTCGCCTACCCGGGGAGCTGTTTTTT.

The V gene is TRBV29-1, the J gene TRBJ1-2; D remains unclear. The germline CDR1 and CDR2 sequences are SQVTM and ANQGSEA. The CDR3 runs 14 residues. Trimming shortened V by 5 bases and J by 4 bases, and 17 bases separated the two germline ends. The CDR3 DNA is TGCAGCGTTAAGTTTGGACTGTCGATCTATGGCTACACCTTC. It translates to CSVKFGLSIYGYTF.

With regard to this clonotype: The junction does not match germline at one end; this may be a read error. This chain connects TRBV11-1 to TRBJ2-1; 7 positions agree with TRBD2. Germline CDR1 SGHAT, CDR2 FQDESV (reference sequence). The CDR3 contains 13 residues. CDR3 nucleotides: TGTGCCAGCAACGTGGGAGGGCCGAATGGGCAGTTCTTC. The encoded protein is CASNVGGPNGQFF.

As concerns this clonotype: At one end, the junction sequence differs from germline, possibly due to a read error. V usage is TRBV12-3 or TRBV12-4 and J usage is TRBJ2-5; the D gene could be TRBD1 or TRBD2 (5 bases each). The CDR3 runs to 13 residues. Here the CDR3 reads CTSSRIGAETQYF. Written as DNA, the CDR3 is TGTACCAGCAGCCGAATCGGGGCAGAGACCCAGTACTTC.

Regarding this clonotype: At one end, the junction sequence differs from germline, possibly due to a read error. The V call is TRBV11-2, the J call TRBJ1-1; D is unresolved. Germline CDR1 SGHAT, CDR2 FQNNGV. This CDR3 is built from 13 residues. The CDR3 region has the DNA TGTGTCAGCACCTTCGGAGGGTGCACTGAAGCTTTCTTT. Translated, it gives CVSTFGGCTEAFF. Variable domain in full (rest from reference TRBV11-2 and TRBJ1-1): EAGVAQSPRYKIIEKRQSVAFWCNPISGHATLYWYQQILGQGPKLLIQFQNNGVVDDSQLPKDRFSAERLKGVDSTLKIQPAKLEDSAVYLCVSTFGGCTEAFFGQGTRLTVV.

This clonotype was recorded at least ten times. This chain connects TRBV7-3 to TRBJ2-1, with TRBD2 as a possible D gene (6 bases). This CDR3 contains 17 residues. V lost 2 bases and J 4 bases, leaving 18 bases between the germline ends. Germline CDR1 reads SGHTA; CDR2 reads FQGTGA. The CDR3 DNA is TGTGCCAGCAGCTTAGAAGGGAGGACTGAGAGGTACAATGAGCAGTTCTTC. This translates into CASSLEGRTERYNEQFF.

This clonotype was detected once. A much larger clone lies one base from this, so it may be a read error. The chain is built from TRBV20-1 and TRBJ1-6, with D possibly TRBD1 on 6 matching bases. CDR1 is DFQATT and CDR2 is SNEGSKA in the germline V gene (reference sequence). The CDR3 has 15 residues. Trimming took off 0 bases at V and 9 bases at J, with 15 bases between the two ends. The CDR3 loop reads CSAREGAGFVSPLHF. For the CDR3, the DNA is TGCAGTGCTAGAGAGGGGGCAGGGTTTGTTTCACCCCTCCACTTT.

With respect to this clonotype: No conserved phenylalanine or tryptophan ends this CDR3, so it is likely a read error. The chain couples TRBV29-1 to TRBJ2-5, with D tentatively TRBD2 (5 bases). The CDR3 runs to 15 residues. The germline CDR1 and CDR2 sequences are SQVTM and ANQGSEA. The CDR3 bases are TGCAGTGTTGAATCCGCGGCGGGTAGACCGGAGACCCAGTACTCC. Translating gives CSVESAAGRPETQYS.

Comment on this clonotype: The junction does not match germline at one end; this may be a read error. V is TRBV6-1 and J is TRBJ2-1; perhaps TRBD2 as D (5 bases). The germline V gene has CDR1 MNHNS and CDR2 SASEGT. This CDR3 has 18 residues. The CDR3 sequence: CASTLSIPWTESYNEQFF. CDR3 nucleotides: TGTGCCAGCACCCTTTCGATCCCTTGGACTGAGAGCTACAATGAACAGTTCTTC.

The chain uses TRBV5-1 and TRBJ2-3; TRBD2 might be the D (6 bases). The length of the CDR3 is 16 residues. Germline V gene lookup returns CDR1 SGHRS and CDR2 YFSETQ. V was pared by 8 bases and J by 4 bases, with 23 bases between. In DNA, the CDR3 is TGCGCCAGGAGCCCCCGGACTATCGGGAGCGCAGATACGCAGTATTTT. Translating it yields CARSPRTIGSADTQYF.